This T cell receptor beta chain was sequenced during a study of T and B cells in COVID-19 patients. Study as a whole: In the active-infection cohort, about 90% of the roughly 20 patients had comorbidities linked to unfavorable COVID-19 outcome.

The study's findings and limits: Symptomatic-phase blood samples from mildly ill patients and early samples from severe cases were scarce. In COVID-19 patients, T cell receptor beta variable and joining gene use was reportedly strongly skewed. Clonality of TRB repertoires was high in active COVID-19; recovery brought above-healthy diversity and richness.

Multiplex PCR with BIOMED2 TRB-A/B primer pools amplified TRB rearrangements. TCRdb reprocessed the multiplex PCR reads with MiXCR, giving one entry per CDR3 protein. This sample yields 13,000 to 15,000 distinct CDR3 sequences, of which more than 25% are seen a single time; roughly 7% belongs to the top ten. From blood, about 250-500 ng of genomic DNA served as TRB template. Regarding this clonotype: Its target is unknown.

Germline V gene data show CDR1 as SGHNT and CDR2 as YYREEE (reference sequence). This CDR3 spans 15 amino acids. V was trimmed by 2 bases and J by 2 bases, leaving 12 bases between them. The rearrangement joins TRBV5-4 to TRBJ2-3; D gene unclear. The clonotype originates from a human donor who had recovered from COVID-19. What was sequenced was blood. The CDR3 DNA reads TGTGCCAGCAGCTTTAGAGGTTACCCCACAGATACGCAGTATTTT. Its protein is CASSFRGYPTDTQYF.